The source of this T cell receptor beta chain is a study of T cells after yellow fever vaccination. Overall study findings and caveats: The CD4 compartment and the CD8 compartment contained a small share of clonotypes in common.

The V end was cut by 2 bases, the J end by 1 base, with 12 bases between. The CDR3 contains 16 residues. Germline V gene sequence: CDR1 MNHEY, CDR2 SVGAGI. Concerning this clonotype: What it recognizes is unknown.

Conversion of TCR transcripts into cDNA relied on 5'RACE template switching, which added a universal primer site and UMIs. TCRdb reprocessed the 5' RACE reads with MiXCR, giving one entry per CDR3 protein. Altogether 500,000 to 650,000 distinct CDR3 sequences are present, 10% to 15% being singletons, with the ten largest covering just under 15%. Sequencing used PBMCs, obtained on the day of the yellow fever booster vaccination. This TCR was recovered from a man younger than 40 who received the YFV17D yellow fever vaccine. The chain joins TRBV6-5 to TRBJ2-1; D gene ambiguous. CDR3: CASSYDPSSSYNEQFF. The DNA for the CDR3 is TGTGCCAGCAGTTACGATCCTAGTTCTTCCTACAATGAGCAGTTCTTC.